The 7 T cell receptor beta chains presented below share a single source sample, sequenced in a study of CD8 T cells in ankylosing spondylitis. These TCRs are of unknown antigen specificity. The study's findings and limits: There was a TCR beta motif, made of eight highly homologous variants, that appeared characteristic of ankylosing spondylitis blood.

Each CDR3 protein gets one entry after TCRdb re-called the 5' RACE reads with MiXCR. This sample has hundreds of thousands of distinct CDR3 sequences; 25% to 30% occur once, and the top ten carry over 0.8%. The sample taken for sequencing was blood, either unsorted or a sorted T cell fraction (not recorded which). All receptors derive from a male donor with ankylosing spondylitis.

This clonotype was seen a single time. The chain joins TRBV28 to TRBJ2-1; D may be TRBD2 (6 bases). Germline CDR1 MDHEN, CDR2 SYDVKM. The CDR3 sequence is 14 residues long. V was pared by 7 bases and J by 5 bases, with 15 bases between. CDR3 region: CASINRGGNNEQFF. The CDR3 DNA reads as TGTGCCAGCATTAATCGCGGCGGGAACAATGAGCAGTTCTTC.

This clonotype was recorded at least ten times. The V call is TRBV2, the J call TRBJ1-4, with D maybe TRBD1 (6 bases). The ends were cut back, 6 bases at V and 7 bases at J, with 15 bases in the middle. There are 14 residues in the CDR3. The V gene's germline CDR1 is SNHLY and CDR2 FYNNEI. The DNA of the CDR3 is TGTGCCAGCAGAGCCGGGACATCGGTTGAAAAACTGTTTTTT. Protein product: CASRAGTSVEKLFF.

This sequence joins TRBV9 and TRBJ2-1; the match to TRBD2 covers 8 bases. CDR1 and CDR2 (germline): SGDLS, YYNGEE. This CDR3 has 15 residues. Losses at the gene ends were 3 bases for V and 6 bases for J; bases not matched to a gene: 8. Here the CDR3 DNA reads TGTGCCAGCAGCGCCCGGGGGACTAGTAGCAATGAGCAGTTCTTC. Amino acids: CASSARGTSSNEQFF.

The CDR3 DNA follows: TGTGCCAGCCGCTCAGGGGGCGCGCGTTCGGAGTCCTACGAGCAGTACTTC. It is translated as CASRSGGARSESYEQYF. V usage is TRBV21-1 and J usage is TRBJ2-7; TRBD1 was called by the table and not checked on the DNA. TRBV21-1 is flagged as a pseudogene. The CDR3 has 17 residues.

This chain uses TRBV10-1 with TRBJ2-3; D remains ambiguous. The V end was cut by 3 bases, the J end by 2 bases, with 9 bases between. Germline loops: CDR1 WNHNN, CDR2 SYGVQD (reference sequence). There are 14 residues in the CDR3. CDR3 sequence: CASSDVGFTDTQYF. The CDR3 DNA reads TGCGCCAGCAGTGATGTGGGCTTCACAGATACGCAGTATTTT.

On this clonotype itself: This may be a read error, as it is one base from a much larger clone. The rearrangement joins TRBV5-1 to TRBJ2-3; D perhaps matches TRBD1 (6 bases). V gave up 3 bases and J gave up 2 bases, with 7 bases separating them. Germline values: CDR1 SGHRS, CDR2 YFSETQ. The CDR3 extends over 13 amino acids. This chain's CDR3 is CASSWDNTDTQYF. The CDR3 DNA follows: TGCGCCAGCAGCTGGGACAACACAGATACGCAGTATTTT.

This clonotype has at least ten counts. V is TRBV11-2 and J is TRBJ2-1; 9 positions match TRBD2. This CDR3 contains 14 residues. V lost 6 bases, J lost 3 bases, and 3 bases stayed unmatched. CDR1 SGHAT and CDR2 FQNNGV come from the germline V gene. In DNA form, the CDR3 reads TGTGCCAGCAGTGGACTAGCGAGCTACAATGAGCAGTTCTTC. Translation gives CASSGLASYNEQFF.